Below are 32 T cell receptor beta chains sequenced from a single sample in a study of identifying expanded T cells in peripheral blood. This table comes from immunoSEQ multiplex PCR, and its TCRdb copy is limited to in-frame clones, with some not included. The table records approximately 120,000 clones, about nine tenths of them present only once. Sequenced material: blood. The receptors originated from a person aged 18-70 years in good health.

This clone showed up just once. This chain links TRBV7-6 with TRBJ2-5; 11 bases map to TRBD2. V was clipped by 5 bases and J by 2 bases; unmatched bases: 4. In germline, CDR1 is SGHVS, CDR2 FNYEAQ. This CDR3 is 15 amino acids long. The CDR3 sequence: CASSPGTSGQETQYF. For the CDR3, the DNA is TGTGCCAGCAGCCCTGGGACTAGCGGACAAGAGACCCAGTACTTC.

The chain employs TRBV30 and TRBJ2-3, with D perhaps given as TRBD1 or TRBD2 (5 bases each). Germline loops: CDR1 GTSNPN, CDR2 SVGIG (reference sequence). Trimming pared 7 bases from V and 4 bases from J, leaving 27 bases between. The CDR3 is made up of 17 amino acids. The CDR3 region is CASTPTPGTQLSDTQYF. CDR3 DNA sequence: TGTGCCTCTACCCCGACCCCTGGGACGCAACTTTCAGATACGCAGTATTTT.

This chain links TRBV11-2 with TRBJ1-1, with 7 bases that match TRBD1. Germline V gene lookup returns CDR1 SGHAT and CDR2 FQNNGV. The CDR3 has 15 amino acids. The trim removed 3 bases at V and 1 base at J, leaving 5 bases unmatched. The CDR3 sequence is CASSLVQGTNTEAFF. The CDR3 DNA is TGTGCCAGCAGCTTGGTACAGGGGACGAACACTGAAGCTTTCTTT.

The V call is TRBV2, the J call TRBJ1-1, with TRBD1 identical over 10 bases. V shed 7 bases and J 0 bases; nucleotides not matched to a gene: 8. The CDR3 sequence is 16 residues long. Looked up from germline, CDR1 is SNHLY and CDR2 is FYNNEI. CDR3 amino acids: CASTLDRGQVNTEAFF. CDR3 DNA: TGTGCCAGCACCCTAGACAGGGGGCAGGTGAACACTGAAGCTTTCTTT.

V gene TRBV4-1 combines with J gene TRBJ2-2; D remains ambiguous. The ends were cut back, 1 base at V and 2 bases at J, with 14 bases in the middle. The CDR3 spans 17 residues. Germline V CDR1 and CDR2: MGHRA, YSYEKL. For the CDR3, the DNA is TGCGCCAGCAGCCAAGTTTCCGGCGGCAAAAACACCGGGGAGCTGTTTTTT. Translation: CASSQVSGGKNTGELFF.

The chain employs TRBV5-1 and TRBJ1-4, with D unresolved. The CDR3 has 15 amino acids. The V end was cut by 0 bases, the J end by 3 bases, with 9 bases between. Per the germline V gene, CDR1 is SGHRS and CDR2 is YFSETQ. The CDR3 DNA follows: TGCGCCAGCAGCTTGGGGGCTGCAGCTAATGAAAAACTGTTTTTT. Amino acid sequence: CASSLGAAANEKLFF. Full variable domain (rest looked up from reference TRBV5-1 and TRBJ1-4): KAGVTQTPRYLIKTRGQQVTLSCSPISGHRSVSWYQQTPGQGLQFLFEYFSETQRNKGNFPGRFSGRQFSNSRSEMNVSTLELGDSALYLCASSLGAAANEKLFFGSGTQLSVL.

V and J are TRBV5-4 and TRBJ1-2, with D possibly matching TRBD1 (6 bases). Germline lookup yields CDR1 SGHNT and CDR2 YYREEE (reference sequence). The CDR3 length is 16 residues. V dropped 1 base and J dropped 2 bases, with 15 bases sitting between them. CDR3 in amino acids: CASSLSGGGGNYGYTF. The CDR3 nucleotides are TGTGCCAGCAGCTTGAGTGGAGGGGGTGGGAACTATGGCTACACCTTC.

This chain connects TRBV27 to TRBJ2-6, with D uncertain. V was shortened by 6 bases and J by 0 bases, with 12 bases between the two germline ends. Germline V gene sequence: CDR1 MNHEY, CDR2 SMNVEV (reference sequence). This CDR3 has 16 residues. The CDR3 loop reads CASRDATFSGANVLTF. DNA of the CDR3: TGTGCCAGCAGGGATGCGACCTTCTCTGGGGCCAACGTCCTGACTTTC. Drawing the rest from reference TRBV27 and TRBJ2-6, the complete variable domain is EAQVTQNPRYLITVTGKKLTVTCSQNMNHEYMSWYRQDPGLGLRQIYYSMNVEVTDKGDVPEGYKVSRKEKRNFPLILESPSPNQTSLYFCASRDATFSGANVLTFGAGSRLTVL.

The J gene is TRBJ1-4, the V gene TRBV7-9; the D is unclear. The CDR3 sequence is 16 residues long. The germline CDR1 and CDR2 sequences are SEHNR and FQNEAQ (reference sequence). Trimming stripped 5 bases from V and 5 bases from J, with 18 bases between. The CDR3 nucleotides are TGTGCCAGCAGCCAAAACTTATTGAACCAGAATGAAAAACTGTTTTTT. Its translation: CASSQNLLNQNEKLFF.

CDR3 sequence (DNA): TGTGCCATCAGTGAGCGGGGGCAGGGCGGGGAGCTGTTTTTT. Protein: CAISERGQGGELFF. The chain couples TRBV10-3 to TRBJ2-2; tentatively, D is TRBD1 or TRBD2 (6 bases each). This CDR3 is 14 amino acids long. Germline V gene sequence: CDR1 ENHRY, CDR2 SYGVKD. With 2 bases removed from V and 7 bases from J, the gap between germline ends came to 11 bases.

The CDR3 DNA is TGTGCCAGCAAAATGGGGGTAAACACCGGGGAGCTGTTTTTT. Translated, it gives CASKMGVNTGELFF. The chain uses TRBV4-2 and TRBJ2-2, with D perhaps given as TRBD1 or TRBD2 (5 bases each). Germline V lookup: CDR1 LGHNA, CDR2 YNFKEQ. The V and J ends lost 7 bases and 2 bases respectively, with 11 bases between them. CDR3 length: 14 residues.

The rearrangement joins TRBV2 to TRBJ2-7; D could derive from TRBD1 or TRBD2 (5 bases each). Germline V lookup: CDR1 SNHLY, CDR2 FYNNEI. CDR3 length: 14 residues. Trimming pared 7 bases from V and 1 base from J, leaving 14 bases between. CDR3 in DNA: TGTGCCAGCAACCAGGGACCGCTTTCCTACGAGCAGTACTTC. Encoded protein: CASNQGPLSYEQYF.

The chain uses TRBV11-3 and TRBJ1-1; D gene ambiguous. Per germline, CDR1 SGHNT and CDR2 YENEEA. The CDR3 runs to 14 residues. The germline V and J ends were trimmed by 5 bases and 2 bases, with 12 bases remaining between them. In DNA form, the CDR3 reads TGTGCCAGCAGCCTCTCGGGAGATAACACTGAAGCTTTCTTT. This codes for CASSLSGDNTEAFF.

The rearrangement links TRBV4-1 to TRBJ1-3; no clear D. There are 15 residues in the CDR3. Germline CDR1 reads MGHRA; CDR2 reads YSYEKL. Deletions cut 6 bases from V and 0 bases from J, with 12 bases between. The CDR3 is CASSRTVLSGNTIYF. The CDR3 DNA sequence: TGCGCCAGCAGTCGGACGGTACTCTCTGGAAACACCATATATTTT.

The chain carries TRBV28 and TRBJ2-5; 11 nucleotides line up with TRBD2. Trimming cost V 8 bases and J 4 bases; bases outside gene matches: 9. Looked up from germline, CDR1 is MDHEN and CDR2 is SYDVKM. The CDR3 is made up of 15 amino acids. CDR3 sequence reads: CASGTVTSGRETQYF. The CDR3 DNA reads as TGTGCCAGCGGGACCGTTACTAGCGGGAGAGAGACCCAGTACTTC.

V and J are TRBV11-2 and TRBJ1-2; 9 bases are a match to TRBD1. The CDR3 extends over 15 amino acids. In germline, CDR1 is SGHAT, CDR2 FQNNGV. V trimming: 10 bases; J trimming: 0 bases; junction bases outside the gene matches: 9. The CDR3 DNA sequence: TGTGCCACAAAACAGGGGGCGGAAACTAACTATGGCTACACCTTC. It is translated as CATKQGAETNYGYTF. The full variable domain, rest sourced from reference TRBV11-2 and TRBJ1-2, is EAGVAQSPRYKIIEKRQSVAFWCNPISGHATLYWYQQILGQGPKLLIQFQNNGVVDDSQLPKDRFSAERLKGVDSTLKIQPAKLEDSAVYLCATKQGAETNYGYTFGSGTRLTVV.

This chain's CDR3 is CASSVQGLNSPLHF. The CDR3 nucleotides are TGTGCCAGCAGCGTACAGGGTTTGAATTCACCCCTCCACTTT. The rearrangement links TRBV9 to TRBJ1-6; D is possibly TRBD1 (5 bases). The CDR3 covers 14 residues. Trimming shortened V by 1 base and J by 7 bases, and 9 bases separated the two germline ends. CDR1 is SGDLS, CDR2 YYNGEE, per germline.

CDR3 in amino acids: CASSLRPRATQYF. CDR3 nucleotide sequence: TGTGCCAGCAGCTTACGACCCAGGGCGACCCAGTACTTC. This rearrangement joins TRBV7-2 to TRBJ2-5, with D perhaps TRBD1 (5 bases). CDR1 SGHTA and CDR2 FQGNSA come from the germline V gene. Trimming pared 2 bases from V and 7 bases from J, leaving 11 bases between. The CDR3 consists of 13 residues.

This clone is medium-sized. The V and J genes are TRBV2 and TRBJ1-1; tentatively, D is TRBD1 (6 bases). The CDR3 has 13 amino acids. CDR1 SNHLY and CDR2 FYNNEI come from the germline V gene. V dropped 5 bases and J dropped 5 bases, with 12 bases sitting between them. In DNA, the CDR3 is TGTGCCAGCAGTTACAGGGAGAGGACTGAAGCTTTCTTT. Protein sequence: CASSYRERTEAFF.

The chain employs TRBV6-6 and TRBJ1-6; D is uncertain. V was trimmed by 6 bases and J by 7 bases, leaving 19 bases between them. Germline CDR1 reads MNHNY; CDR2 reads SVGAGI (reference sequence). CDR3 length equals 16 residues. CDR3 loop: CASSPSLTTRNSPLHF. The CDR3 nucleotides are TGTGCCAGCAGCCCCTCCCTGACAACGCGGAATTCACCCCTCCACTTT.

CDR3: CASSPRTSGTDTQYF. Written as DNA, the CDR3 is TGTGCCAGCAGCCCACGGACTAGCGGCACAGATACGCAGTATTTT. This chain uses TRBV5-8 with TRBJ2-3; 9 nucleotides align to TRBD2. Per the germline V gene, CDR1 is SGHTS and CDR2 is YDEGEE. The CDR3 is 15 residues long. The trim removed 4 bases at V and 1 base at J, leaving 4 bases unmatched.

This clone occurred a few times. The chain employs TRBV2 and TRBJ1-2; no firm D call. The CDR3 spans 14 residues. The germline V gene encodes CDR1 SNHLY and CDR2 FYNNEI. Trimming removed 1 base at V and 3 bases at J, with 9 bases between. Here the CDR3 DNA reads TGTGCCAGCAGTGAAGTGGCGGACGACTATGGCTACACCTTC. It encodes CASSEVADDYGYTF.

The V and J genes are TRBV7-2 and TRBJ1-6; D gene uncertain. V dropped 3 bases and J dropped 0 bases, with 3 bases sitting between them. CDR3 size: 14 residues. The germline CDR1 and CDR2 sequences are SGHTA and FQGNSA. The CDR3 spells CASSLGSYNSPLHF. DNA for the CDR3: TGTGCCAGCAGCTTGGGCTCCTATAATTCACCCCTCCACTTT.

This chain joins TRBV5-1 and TRBJ2-1, with D perhaps TRBD2 (8 bases). V lost 2 bases and J lost 3, with 27 bases in between. The CDR3 runs 20 residues. Germline CDR1 and CDR2: SGHRS and YFSETQ. The CDR3 DNA is TGCGCCAGCAGCTTTATGGGACAGAGTACCGGGACTAGGTTCTACAATGAGCAGTTCTTC. Translation: CASSFMGQSTGTRFYNEQFF.

J is TRBJ1-4 and V is TRBV4-1; D gene unclear. The CDR3 runs 14 residues. Germline values: CDR1 MGHRA, CDR2 YSYEKL. V lost 1 base to trimming and J lost 1 base, with 4 bases between them. The CDR3 loop reads CASSQAVTNEKLFF. The CDR3, as DNA: TGCGCCAGCAGCCAAGCAGTAACTAATGAAAAACTGTTTTTT.

The gene calls are TRBV5-5 and TRBJ1-5; 11 bases fit TRBD1. From germline, CDR1 is SGHKS and CDR2 YYEKEE (reference sequence). Trimming took 4 bases from V and 7 from J; bases not matched to a gene: 1. The CDR3 covers 13 residues. CDR3 bases: TGTGCCAGCAGCGGGACAGGGGGACAGCCCCAGCATTTT. It translates to CASSGTGGQPQHF.

In its sample, this clone was seen a few times. This rearrangement joins TRBV13 to TRBJ1-5, with unresolved D. Per the germline V gene, CDR1 is PRHDT and CDR2 is FYEKMQ (reference sequence). Trimming shortened V by 3 bases and J by 7 bases, and 13 bases separated the two germline ends. This CDR3 is 14 amino acids long. CDR3 protein: CASSFSGMGQPQHF. CDR3 bases: TGTGCCAGCAGCTTCTCTGGGATGGGCCAGCCCCAGCATTTT.

The chain joins TRBV11-2 to TRBJ2-7; 9 bases map to TRBD2. Germline lookup yields CDR1 SGHAT and CDR2 FQNNGV. The V gene end was trimmed by 5 bases and the J gene end by 6 bases; junction bases not matched to a gene: 11. The CDR3 spans 15 residues. The CDR3 loop reads CASSLPGLAFSEQYF. The CDR3 region has the DNA TGTGCCAGCAGCCTGCCGGGACTAGCCTTCTCCGAGCAGTACTTC. Full variable domain (outside the CDR3, taken from reference TRBV11-2 and TRBJ2-7): EAGVAQSPRYKIIEKRQSVAFWCNPISGHATLYWYQQILGQGPKLLIQFQNNGVVDDSQLPKDRFSAERLKGVDSTLKIQPAKLEDSAVYLCASSLPGLAFSEQYFGPGTRLTVT.

This sequence joins TRBV20-1 and TRBJ1-1; no definite D call. Trimming removed 2 bases from V and 7 bases from J, with 8 bases in between. CDR1 and CDR2 from the germline V gene are DFQATT and SNEGSKA (reference sequence). This CDR3 comprises 11 residues. The DNA for the CDR3 is TGCAGTGCTAGATTACGGGGTGAAGCTTTCTTT. It yields the protein CSARLRGEAFF.

The chain links TRBV15 to TRBJ2-5, with D perhaps TRBD2 (6 bases). The V end was cut by 0 bases, the J end by 5 bases, with 16 bases between. The CDR3 contains 16 residues. Germline V lookup: CDR1 LNHNV, CDR2 YYDKDF (reference sequence). CDR3 DNA sequence: TGTGCCACCAGCAGAGAGGATAGCGGAGGCCGGGAGACCCAGTACTTC. Translating gives CATSREDSGGRETQYF.

This chain links TRBV7-9 with TRBJ1-5, with D perhaps TRBD1 (6 bases). CDR1 and CDR2 (germline): SEHNR, FQNEAQ (reference sequence). CDR3 length: 15 amino acids. V dropped 5 bases and J dropped 5 bases, with 16 bases sitting between them. The CDR3 here is CASSLTTGEYQPQHF. The CDR3, as DNA: TGTGCCAGCAGCCTCACGACAGGCGAATATCAGCCCCAGCATTTT.

This sequence joins TRBV4-2 and TRBJ1-2; 7 bases match TRBD1. Germline trimming cut 6 bases from V and 1 base from J; bases unmatched to any gene: 8. Germline CDR1 is LGHNA and CDR2 is YNFKEQ. The CDR3 sequence is 15 residues long. The CDR3 loop is CASSPHRDSNYGYTF. The CDR3 DNA follows: TGTGCCAGCAGTCCGCACCGGGACAGTAACTATGGCTACACCTTC.